This T cell receptor beta chain was found in a study of blood T cell repertoires in COVID-19. Study background: COVID-19 samples collected from the United States, Italy and Spain covered acute and convalescent phases. From T cells, B-cell-depleted T cells, or PBMCs came the material, which was cDNA or gDNA.

The CDR3 consists of 13 residues. CDR1 SQVTM and CDR2 ANQGSEA come from the germline V gene. Deletions cut 5 bases from V and 7 bases from J, with 15 bases between. Seattle researchers signed up patients amid active infection and tracked them longitudinally. The protocol was immunoSEQ multiplex PCR, while the TCRdb copy is restricted to in-frame clones and leaves out a portion. Among under 400,000 clones listed, 90% were seen once. Sequencing input: peripheral blood. The receptor was isolated from a woman aged 30 to 39 with COVID-19, enrolled during active disease. The chain links TRBV29-1 to TRBJ2-1; D remains ambiguous. The CDR3 DNA reads TGCAGCGTTCTCAGGATGGCCGTAAATGAGCAGTTCTTC. Protein sequence: CSVLRMAVNEQFF.